The 14 T cell receptor beta chains listed next were all sequenced from one sample in a study of early T cells in non-severe SARS-CoV-2 infection. TCRdb redid the calling of the 5' RACE reads with MiXCR, one entry per CDR3 protein. The table has tens of thousands of distinct CDR3 sequences, about an eighth seen once; the top ten hold roughly 4%. Sample: whole blood. These receptors all come from an adult who was a healthcare worker with PCR-confirmed SARS-CoV-2 infection or an uninfected control (not recorded which).

In its sample, this clonotype was seen many times. In DNA, the CDR3 is TGTGCCAGCTCACCACCCGCCGGGGAGCTGTTTTTT. It is translated as CASSPPAGELFF. This chain uses TRBV18 with TRBJ2-2; D not resolved. This CDR3 has 12 residues. Germline V gives CDR1 KGHSH, CDR2 LQKENI. V shed 0 bases and J shed 6 bases, with 2 bases lying between them.

This clonotype showed up many times. V is TRBV18 and J is TRBJ2-7; D is possibly TRBD1 (6 bases). CDR3 size: 13 residues. The V and J ends lost 4 bases and 4 bases respectively, with 11 bases between them. Germline V gene sequence: CDR1 KGHSH, CDR2 LQKENI. CDR3 in amino acids: CASSLGQHYEQYF. Written as DNA, the CDR3 is TGTGCCAGCTCACTAGGACAGCATTACGAGCAGTACTTC.

In its sample, this clonotype was seen many times. V usage is TRBV7-3 and J usage is TRBJ2-1, with D possibly TRBD2 on 6 matching bases. The CDR3 has 15 amino acids. Germline V gene lookup returns CDR1 SGHTA and CDR2 FQGTGA. V shed 2 bases and J shed 9 bases, with 17 bases lying between them. Here the CDR3 DNA reads TGTGCCAGCAGCTTAGATCCGGCCACTAGCCTTGAGCAGTTCTTC. Its translation: CASSLDPATSLEQFF.

The table lists this clonotype with many counts. The chain couples TRBV20-1 to TRBJ2-7; the D gene could be TRBD1 or TRBD2 (5 bases each). The CDR3 covers 15 residues. V lost 1 base, J lost 2 bases, and 15 bases lay in between. Germline V gene lookup returns CDR1 DFQATT and CDR2 SNEGSKA (reference sequence). The CDR3 DNA follows: TGCAGTGCTAGAGGGACATCGGTGGGGGCCTACGAGCAGTACTTC. This codes for CSARGTSVGAYEQYF.

This clonotype has more than one count but fewer than ten. V is TRBV4-3 and J is TRBJ1-1; TRBD1 agrees at 8 bases. CDR1 and CDR2 from the germline V gene are LGHNA and YSLEER. CDR3 length: 11 residues. The ends lost 5 bases at V and 11 bases at J; junction bases unmatched: 4. Here the CDR3 DNA reads TGCGCCAGCAGCACGGGACAGGCGGCTTTCTTT. Translated: CASSTGQAAFF.

This clonotype has a count of ten or more. The gene calls are TRBV19 and TRBJ1-2; TRBD1 is a possible D gene (5 bases). The V gene's germline CDR1 is LNHDA and CDR2 SQIVND (reference sequence). The CDR3 length is 15 residues. Trimming left V 4 bases short and J 5 bases short, with 17 bases between. For the CDR3, the DNA is TGTGCCAGTAGTAAACAACTCGGGGCATCATATGGCTACACCTTC. The encoded protein is CASSKQLGASYGYTF.

This chain uses TRBV7-9 with TRBJ2-7, with 10 bases matching TRBD2. The CDR3 totals 16 residues. The V segment lost 5 bases and the J segment 6 bases; nucleotides outside the gene matches: 13. CDR1 and CDR2 (germline): SEHNR, FQNEAQ (reference sequence). The CDR3, as DNA: TGTGCCAGCAGCCAAAGGCCACTAGCGGGATCGGGCGAGCAGTACTTC. Its protein product is CASSQRPLAGSGEQYF.

This clonotype occurred many times. V gene TRBV7-9 combines with J gene TRBJ2-3; 9 bases are shared with TRBD2. V shed 1 base, J shed 6 bases, and the junction held 11 bases outside the gene matches. The CDR3 runs to 17 residues. Germline CDR1 reads SEHNR; CDR2 reads FQNEAQ (reference sequence). The CDR3 is CASSLGSGGGALDTQYF. CDR3 bases: TGTGCCAGCAGCTTAGGTTCCGGCGGGGGGGCTTTGGATACGCAGTATTTT.

The chain uses TRBV20-1 and TRBJ2-3; 8 positions match TRBD1. Per the germline V gene, CDR1 is DFQATT and CDR2 is SNEGSKA (reference sequence). The CDR3 length is 14 residues. V trimming: 2 bases; J trimming: 0 bases; junction bases outside the gene matches: 1. The CDR3 sequence is CSARQGASTDTQYF. As DNA, the CDR3 is TGCAGTGCTAGACAGGGGGCTAGCACAGATACGCAGTATTTT.

The chain carries TRBV27 and TRBJ1-5; D call uncertain. Germline V gene lookup returns CDR1 MNHEY and CDR2 SMNVEV (reference sequence). The CDR3 is made up of 13 amino acids. V gave up 1 base and J gave up 0 bases, with 1 base separating them. CDR3 protein: CASSLFSNQPQHF. CDR3 nucleotides: TGTGCCAGCAGTTTATTTAGCAATCAGCCCCAGCATTTT.

The rearrangement links TRBV18 to TRBJ2-7, with 7 nucleotides matching TRBD2. The CDR3 contains 13 residues. After removal of 0 bases from V and 5 bases from J, the junction contained 1 base not matched to a gene. Per germline, CDR1 KGHSH and CDR2 LQKENI. The CDR3 DNA reads TGTGCCAGCTCACCACCGGCGGGGGACGAGCAGTACTTC. This gives the protein CASSPPAGDEQYF.

V usage is TRBV24-1 and J usage is TRBJ1-1; D ambiguous. Trimming left V 5 bases short and J 5 bases short, with 8 bases between. The CDR3 loop spans 12 amino acids. Germline assignment: CDR1 KGHDR and CDR2 SFDVKD. The CDR3 region is CATSVTETEAFF. Written as DNA, the CDR3 is TGTGCCACCAGTGTGACGGAAACTGAAGCTTTCTTT.

The chain is built from TRBV10-1 and TRBJ2-3; D gene unclear. There are 11 residues in the CDR3. CDR1 is WNHNN and CDR2 is SYGVQD in the germline V gene (reference sequence). Trimming removed 3 bases from V and 6 bases from J, with 4 bases in between. This CDR3 is CASSDRDTQYF. CDR3 in DNA: TGCGCCAGCAGTGATCGGGATACGCAGTATTTT.

This clonotype was detected many times. The chain employs TRBV7-9 and TRBJ1-6; the D is unclear. The CDR3 extends over 12 amino acids. V dropped 1 base and J dropped 10 bases, with 5 bases sitting between them. Germline assignment: CDR1 SEHNR and CDR2 FQNEAQ (reference sequence). This CDR3 reads CASSLEESPLHF. In DNA, the CDR3 is TGTGCCAGCAGCTTAGAGGAATCACCCCTCCACTTT.